A selection of T cell receptor beta chains follows, all from one sample in a study of T cells in Graves' hyperthyroidism and ophthalmopathy. MiXCR, run by TCRdb on the multiplex PCR reads, gives a single entry per CDR3 protein. The sample lists approximately 400,000 distinct CDR3 sequences, more than 20% seen once, with around 67% in the top ten. Sequencing used blood. Every receptor here comes from a man in his fifties or sixties with Graves' hyperthyroidism. Each CDR3 is given with its conserved first and last residue.

j_call | v_call | cdr3_aa
TRBJ2-7 | TRBV12-3/TRBV12-4 | CASSLVEGQASYEQYF
TRBJ1-2 | TRBV11-2 | CASSPGQDRYGYTF
TRBJ2-2 | TRBV6-2/TRBV6-3 | CASSYHRGLVTGELFF
TRBJ1-6 | TRBV27 | CASSLSTGWGNSPLHF
TRBJ1-6 | TRBV4-1 | CASSQDQSGDSPLHF
TRBJ2-7 | TRBV30 | CALGDGASYEQYF
TRBJ1-2 | TRBV2 | CASSEAIGVGGYTF
TRBJ1-2 | TRBV2 | CASSEAAGVLYGYTF
TRBJ2-1 | TRBV6-1 | CASSQLVGEQFF
TRBJ2-7 | TRBV6-1 | CASSERDKSYEQYF
TRBJ2-2 | TRBV6-1 | CASTMLRDITGELFF
TRBJ2-7 | TRBV5-6 | CASSFRTSAYYEQYF
TRBJ1-3 | TRBV20-1 | CSARGGGGNTIYF
TRBJ2-5 | TRBV6-2/TRBV6-3 | CASTAGIQESQYF
TRBJ2-1 | TRBV7-3 | CASRSSSGRTYNEQFF
TRBJ1-1 | TRBV3-1 | CASSHRRTEAFF
TRBJ2-2 | TRBV7-2 | CASSLLGNLRTGELFF
TRBJ1-3 | TRBV6-4 | CASSYGLAEGNTIYF
TRBJ2-1 | TRBV2 | CASATSGKYNEQFF
TRBJ2-3 | TRBV12-3/TRBV12-4 | CASSLAHSTDTQYF
TRBJ1-1 | TRBV20-1 | CSARDRYEAFF
TRBJ1-5 | TRBV19 | CASSISPPLNQPQHF
TRBJ2-5 | TRBV3-1 | CASMGQAQETQYF
TRBJ2-7 | TRBV19 | CATQMAYEQYF
. | TRBV5-1 | CASSLMLAGGRNEQYF
TRBJ2-7 | TRBV6-1 | CASSESGTGGQIEQYF
TRBJ2-3 | TRBV3-1 | CASSRPGTSTDTQYF
TRBJ2-3 | TRBV20-1 | CSARDLRLAGADTQYF
TRBJ1-3 | TRBV4-2 | CASSQDEGRNTIYF
TRBJ2-1 | TRBV27 | CASSLVGVRYNEQFF
TRBJ1-5 | TRBV5-1 | CASSPDIGQPQHF
TRBJ2-3 | TRBV20-1 | CSARSEVPEGNTQYF
TRBJ2-7 | TRBV30 | CAWGDSYEQYF
TRBJ1-1 | TRBV12-5 | CASGLDGTGEAFF
TRBJ2-2 | TRBV6-1 | CASSDRVWSGELFF